This TCR beta chain emerged from a study of cytomegalovirus exposure and HLA in healthy donors. Points from the study as a whole: In a later analysis, DRB1 alleles had the most associated TCRs; HLA-C alleles the fewest.

Points on this clone: The antigen is unknown.

13 Jbeta primers and 60 Vbeta primers were used for the PCR. TCRdb keeps only in-frame clones here, not all; method: immunoSEQ multiplex PCR. The sample has more than 80,000 clones, 75% to 85% seen once; the top ten hold about 1.5%. Trimming took 3 bases from V and 8 from J; bases not matched to a gene: 7. There are 15 residues in the CDR3. Germline V gene sequence: CDR1 SGDLS, CDR2 YYNGEE. The origin of this receptor is a man aged 50 to 59 in good health and CMV-seronegative. The chain is built from TRBV9 and TRBJ1-6; 8 bases fit TRBD1. The sequenced sample consisted of PBMCs. The CDR3 bases are TGTGCCAGCAGCGAGAGAACAGGGGGATATTCACCCCTCCACTTT. Amino acids: CASSERTGGYSPLHF.